This is a list of T cell receptor beta chains from one sample in a study of human T cells and chemical hapten exposure. TCRdb independently ran MiXCR on the RACE reads; one entry per CDR3 protein. Of tens of thousands of distinct CDR3 sequences in the sample, about 9% were seen once. The sample in question was whole blood, obtained in connection with sensitization to the hapten diphenylcyclopropenone (DPC). The receptor set was obtained from a woman aged 50 to 60 with alopecia areata. Some clones in this sample may be carry-over from other donors' samples. Each CDR3 is given with its conserved first and last residue. D genes are given only for firm matches. The size field is filled for only some rows; it gives once, few, many or a size class.

size | D | J | V | length | DNA | CDR3
. | . | TRBJ2-3 | TRBV2 | 14 | TGTGCCAGCAGACCCGCGGATGGCACAGATACGCAGTATTTT | CASRPADGTDTQYF
. | TRBD2 | TRBJ2-1 | TRBV27 | 16 | TGTGCCAGCAGACCACTAGCGGGGGGAATTTACAATGAGCAGTTCTTC | CASRPLAGGIYNEQFF
. | TRBD2 | TRBJ2-1 | TRBV20-1 | 15 | TGCAGTGCTAGAGCCCTAGCGGGGACCTACAATGAGCAGTTCTTC | CSARALAGTYNEQFF
few | . | TRBJ1-1 | TRBV2 | 14 | TGTGCCAGCAGTGAAGGAGGGGCCGACACTGAAGCTTTCTTT | CASSEGGADTEAFF
many | TRBD1 | TRBJ2-3 | TRBV12-3/TRBV12-4 | 14 | TGTGCCAGCAGCACGGGACAGGTGGCAGATACGCAGTATTTT | CASSTGQVADTQYF
. | . | TRBJ2-1 | TRBV5-1 | 16 | TGCGCCAGCAGCCCGGAAGGGCAGACGACTTACAATGAGCAGTTCTTC | CASSPEGQTTYNEQFF
. | . | TRBJ1-5 | TRBV28 | 14 | TGTGCCAGCAGTTTATTCAGCAGGAATCAGCCCCAGCATTTT | CASSLFSRNQPQHF
. | . | TRBJ1-2 | TRBV29-1 | 13 | TGCAGCGTTGAACAGACAGGCATCTATGGCTACACCTTC | CSVEQTGIYGYTF
. | . | TRBJ2-2 | TRBV7-3 | 16 | TGTGCCAGCAGCTTACTCGGGATATCATCGACCGGGGAGCTGTTTTTT | CASSLLGISSTGELFF
few | . | TRBJ2-3 | TRBV25-1 | 13 | TGTGCCAGCAGTGGGAGGAGGGGAGATACGCAGTATTTT | CASSGRRGDTQYF
many | . | TRBJ1-2 | TRBV4-2 | 15 | TGTGCCAGCAGCCAAGCCGTGGCGAGTATGTATGGCTACACCTTC | CASSQAVASMYGYTF
many | TRBD1 | TRBJ2-6 | TRBV6-5 | 12 | TGTGCCAGCACCTCAGGGGGCAACGTCCTGACTTTC | CASTSGGNVLTF
. | . | TRBJ2-1 | TRBV20-1 | 12 | TGCAGTGCTGCTATCGCTGGGCGCGAGCAGTTCTTC | CSAAIAGREQFF
. | . | TRBJ1-1 | TRBV29-1 | 12 | TGCAGCGTCCTACAATACGGCACTGAAGCTTTCTTT | CSVLQYGTEAFF
. | TRBD1 | TRBJ2-7 | TRBV7-6 | 13 | TGTGCCAGCAGCCTCGGACAGGGGTTCGAGCAGTACTTC | CASSLGQGFEQYF
. | . | TRBJ1-1 | TRBV5-4 | 15 | TGTGCCAGCAGCTTGGAGGGTGGCAGGGGCACTGAAGCTTTCTTT | CASSLEGGRGTEAFF
. | TRBD1 | TRBJ1-4 | TRBV20-1 | 14 | TGCAGTGCCAATCGACAGGGCCCTAATGAAAAACTGTTTTTT | CSANRQGPNEKLFF
. | TRBD2 | TRBJ2-7 | TRBV20-1 | 14 | TGCAGTGCTAGATCCCCTACTAGCGGGGGGGAGCAGTACTTC | CSARSPTSGGEQYF
many | . | TRBJ1-2 | TRBV4-3 | 14 | TGCGCCAGCAGCCAAGATATGCAGAGGGATGGCTACACCTTC | CASSQDMQRDGYTF
few | . | TRBJ1-5 | TRBV12-3/TRBV12-4 | 14 | TGTGCCAGCAGTTTATTGGGGGGGAATCAGCCCCAGCATTTT | CASSLLGGNQPQHF
many | . | TRBJ1-5 | TRBV6-1 | 13 | TGTGCCAGCTGTCGGGGTGGGGGTCAGCCCCAGCATTTT | CASCRGGGQPQHF
. | . | TRBJ2-6 | TRBV29-1 | 14 | TGCAGCGTTGATCAGGGGACTGGGGCCAACGTCCTGACTTTC | CSVDQGTGANVLTF
many | . | TRBJ1-1 | TRBV7-2 | 14 | TGTGCCAGCAGCTTAGGACCGTCGAACACTGAAGCTTTCTTT | CASSLGPSNTEAFF
. | . | TRBJ2-7 | TRBV6-5 | 15 | TGTGCCAGCAGTCCCACCGGGCGGGGTCCCTACGAGCAGTACTTC | CASSPTGRGPYEQYF